The source of this T cell receptor beta chain is a study of blood T cell repertoires in COVID-19. Repertoires were generated with immunoSEQ multiplex PCR, while TCRdb's copy carries only in-frame clones and drops some. The top ten hold less than 3.5% of the sample, which has about 110,000 clones, around 90% seen once. This CDR3 has 14 amino acids. V dropped 6 bases and J dropped 8 bases, with 19 bases sitting between them. The germline V gene has CDR1 MDHEN and CDR2 SYDVKM. The origin of this receptor is a woman between 50 and 59 years old with acute or convalescent COVID-19. Source material: peripheral blood. The chain carries TRBV28 and TRBJ1-2, with D tentatively TRBD1 (6 bases). The CDR3 protein is CASRIGGAGYGYTF. The CDR3 DNA follows: TGTGCCAGCAGAATAGGGGGGGCCGGGTACGGCTACACCTTC.